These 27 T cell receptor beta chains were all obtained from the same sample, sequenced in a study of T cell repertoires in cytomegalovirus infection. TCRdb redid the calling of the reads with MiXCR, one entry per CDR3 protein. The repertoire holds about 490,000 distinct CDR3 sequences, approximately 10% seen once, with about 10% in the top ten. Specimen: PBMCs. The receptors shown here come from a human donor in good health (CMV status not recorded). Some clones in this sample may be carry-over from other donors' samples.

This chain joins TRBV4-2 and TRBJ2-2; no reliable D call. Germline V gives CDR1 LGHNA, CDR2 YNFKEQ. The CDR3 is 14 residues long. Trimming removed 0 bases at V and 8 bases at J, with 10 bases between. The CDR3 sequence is CASSQDGLSGELFF. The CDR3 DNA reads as TGTGCCAGCAGCCAAGATGGTCTATCGGGGGAGCTGTTTTTT.

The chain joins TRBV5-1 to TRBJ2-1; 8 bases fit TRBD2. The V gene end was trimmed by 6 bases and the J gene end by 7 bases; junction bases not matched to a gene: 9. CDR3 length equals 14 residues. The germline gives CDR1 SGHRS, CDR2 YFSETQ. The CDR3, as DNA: TGCGCCAGCACCTCGGGGGGGCCGGGGAATGAGCAGTTCTTC. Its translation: CASTSGGPGNEQFF. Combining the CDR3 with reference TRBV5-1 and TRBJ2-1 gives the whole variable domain KAGVTQTPRYLIKTRGQQVTLSCSPISGHRSVSWYQQTPGQGLQFLFEYFSETQRNKGNFPGRFSGRQFSNSRSEMNVSTLELGDSALYLCASTSGGPGNEQFFGPGTRLTVL.

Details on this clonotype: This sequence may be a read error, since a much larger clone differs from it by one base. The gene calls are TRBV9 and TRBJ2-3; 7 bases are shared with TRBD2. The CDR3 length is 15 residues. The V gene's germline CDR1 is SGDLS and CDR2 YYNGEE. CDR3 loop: CASSVSGILTDAQYF. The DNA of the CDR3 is TGTGCCAGCAGCGTCAGCGGGATATTAACAGATGCGCAGTATTTT. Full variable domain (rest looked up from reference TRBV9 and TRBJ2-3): DSGVTQTPKHLITATGQRVTLRCSPRSGDLSVYWYQQSLDQGLQFLIQYYNGEERAKGNILERFSAQQFPDLHSELNLSSLELGDSALYFCASSVSGILTDAQYFGPGTRLTVL.

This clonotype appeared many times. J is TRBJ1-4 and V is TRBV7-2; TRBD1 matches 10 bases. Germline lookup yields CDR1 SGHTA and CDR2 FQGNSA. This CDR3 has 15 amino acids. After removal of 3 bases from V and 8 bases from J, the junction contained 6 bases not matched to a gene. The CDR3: CASSLLTGGMEKLFF. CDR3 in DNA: TGTGCCAGCAGCTTGTTGACAGGGGGCATGGAAAAACTGTTTTTT.

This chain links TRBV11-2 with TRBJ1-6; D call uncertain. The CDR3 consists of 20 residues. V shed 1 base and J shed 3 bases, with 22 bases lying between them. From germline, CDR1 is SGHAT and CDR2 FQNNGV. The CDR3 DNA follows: TGTGCCAGCAGCTTAGTCTTTGGAGACAAATCCCCCCTCTATAATTCACCCCTCCACTTT. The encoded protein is CASSLVFGDKSPLYNSPLHF.

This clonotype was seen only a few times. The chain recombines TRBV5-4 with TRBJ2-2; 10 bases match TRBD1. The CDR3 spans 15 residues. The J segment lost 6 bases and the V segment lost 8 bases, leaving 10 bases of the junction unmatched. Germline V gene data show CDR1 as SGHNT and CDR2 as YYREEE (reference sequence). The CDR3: CASRTGGGAAGELFF. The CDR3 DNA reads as TGTGCCAGTAGGACAGGGGGTGGAGCCGCCGGGGAGCTGTTTTTT.

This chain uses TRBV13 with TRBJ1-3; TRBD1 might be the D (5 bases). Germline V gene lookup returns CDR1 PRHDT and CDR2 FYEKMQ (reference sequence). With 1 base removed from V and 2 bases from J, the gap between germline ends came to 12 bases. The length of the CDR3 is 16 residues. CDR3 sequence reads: CASSLETGGPGNTIYF. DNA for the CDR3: TGTGCCAGCAGCTTAGAAACAGGAGGTCCTGGAAACACCATATATTTT.

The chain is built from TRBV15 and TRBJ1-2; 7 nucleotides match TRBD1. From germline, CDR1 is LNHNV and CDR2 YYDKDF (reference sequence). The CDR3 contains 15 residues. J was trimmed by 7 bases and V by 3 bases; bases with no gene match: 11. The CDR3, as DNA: TGTGCCACCAGCAGGGCCGACAGGGAGGCGAGTGGCTACACCTTC. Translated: CATSRADREASGYTF.

In DNA, the CDR3 is TGTGCCAGCAGTGAAGCAGGAACAGAATATCAGCCCCAGCATTTT. It yields the protein CASSEAGTEYQPQHF. The rearrangement joins TRBV2 to TRBJ1-5; D not resolved. V lost 0 bases and J lost 5, with 11 bases in between. The CDR3 has 15 amino acids. Germline CDR1 is SNHLY and CDR2 is FYNNEI.

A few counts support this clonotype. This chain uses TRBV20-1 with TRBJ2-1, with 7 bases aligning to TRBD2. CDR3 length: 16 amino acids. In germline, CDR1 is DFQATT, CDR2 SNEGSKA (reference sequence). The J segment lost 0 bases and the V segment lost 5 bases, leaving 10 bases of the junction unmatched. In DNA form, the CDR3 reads TGCAGTGCTTTCCTAAGGGGAGGGAGCTCCTACAATGAGCAGTTCTTC. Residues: CSAFLRGGSSYNEQFF.

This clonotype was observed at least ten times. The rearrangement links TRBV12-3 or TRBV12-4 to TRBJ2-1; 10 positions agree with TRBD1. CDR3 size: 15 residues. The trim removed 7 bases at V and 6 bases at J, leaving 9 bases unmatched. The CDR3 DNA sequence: TGTGCCAGCACCTTGACAGGGGGCCAAATCAATGAGCAGTTCTTC. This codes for CASTLTGGQINEQFF.

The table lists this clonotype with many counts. CDR3 DNA: TGTGCCAGCGGGGGACAGGGCAACACTGAAGCTTTCTTT. Encoded protein: CASGGQGNTEAFF. The V call is TRBV2, the J call TRBJ1-1; 9 positions agree with TRBD1. Germline CDR1 is SNHLY and CDR2 is FYNNEI. This CDR3 region has 13 residues. V shed 8 bases and J 2 bases; nucleotides not matched to a gene: 3.

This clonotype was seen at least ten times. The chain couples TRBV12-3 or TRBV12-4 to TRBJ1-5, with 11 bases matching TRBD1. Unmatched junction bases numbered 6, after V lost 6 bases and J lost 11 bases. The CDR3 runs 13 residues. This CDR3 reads CASRRDRGKTQHF. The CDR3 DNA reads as TGTGCCAGCAGACGGGACAGGGGGAAGACCCAGCATTTT.

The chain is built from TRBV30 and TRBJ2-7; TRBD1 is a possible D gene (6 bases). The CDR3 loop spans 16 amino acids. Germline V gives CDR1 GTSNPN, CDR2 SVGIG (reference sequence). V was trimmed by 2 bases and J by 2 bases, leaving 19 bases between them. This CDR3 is CAWSTSLDRLPYEQYF. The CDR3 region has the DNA TGTGCCTGGAGTACCTCCCTCGACAGGCTTCCCTACGAGCAGTACTTC.

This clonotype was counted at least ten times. CDR3 nucleotide sequence: TGTGCCAGCAGCTTAGAGCCTCCGTACAATGAGCAGTTCTTC. This sequence encodes CASSLEPPYNEQFF. V and J are TRBV7-9 and TRBJ2-1, with D unclear. CDR1 is SEHNR and CDR2 is FQNEAQ in the germline V gene (reference sequence). Trimming took off 1 base at V and 4 bases at J, with 8 bases between the two ends. The CDR3 consists of 14 residues.

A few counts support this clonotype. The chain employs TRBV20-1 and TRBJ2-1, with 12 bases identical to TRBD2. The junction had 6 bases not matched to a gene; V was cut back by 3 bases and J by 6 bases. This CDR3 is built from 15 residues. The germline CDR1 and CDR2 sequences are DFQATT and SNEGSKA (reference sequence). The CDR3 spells CSASETSGRGNEQFF. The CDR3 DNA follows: TGCAGTGCTAGCGAGACTAGCGGGAGAGGCAATGAGCAGTTCTTC.

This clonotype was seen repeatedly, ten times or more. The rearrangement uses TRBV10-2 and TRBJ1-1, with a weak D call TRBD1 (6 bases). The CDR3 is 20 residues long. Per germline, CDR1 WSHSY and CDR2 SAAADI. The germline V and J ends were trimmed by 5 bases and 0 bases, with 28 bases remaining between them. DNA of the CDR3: TGCGCCAGCAGTCCCCTACCTTACCGGCGTCAGGGGACCATGAACACTGAAGCTTTCTTT. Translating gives CASSPLPYRRQGTMNTEAFF.

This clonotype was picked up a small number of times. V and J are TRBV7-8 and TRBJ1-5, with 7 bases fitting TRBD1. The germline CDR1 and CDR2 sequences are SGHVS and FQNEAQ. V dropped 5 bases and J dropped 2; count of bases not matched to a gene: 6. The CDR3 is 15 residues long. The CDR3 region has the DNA TGTGCCAGCAGCGACCGGGACAGACGCAATCAGCCCCAGCATTTT. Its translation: CASSDRDRRNQPQHF. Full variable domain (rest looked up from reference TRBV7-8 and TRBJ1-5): GAGVSQSPRYKVAKRGQDVALRCDPISGHVSLFWYQQALGQGPEFLTYFQNEAQLDKSGLPSDRFFAERPEGSVSTLKIQRTQQEDSAVYLCASSDRDRRNQPQHFGDGTRLSIL.

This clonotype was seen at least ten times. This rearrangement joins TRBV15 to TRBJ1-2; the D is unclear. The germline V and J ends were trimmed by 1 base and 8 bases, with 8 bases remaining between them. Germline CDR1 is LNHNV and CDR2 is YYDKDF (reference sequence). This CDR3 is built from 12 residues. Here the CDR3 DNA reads TGTGCCACCAGCAGAGCCCAGACGGGCTACACCTTC. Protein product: CATSRAQTGYTF.

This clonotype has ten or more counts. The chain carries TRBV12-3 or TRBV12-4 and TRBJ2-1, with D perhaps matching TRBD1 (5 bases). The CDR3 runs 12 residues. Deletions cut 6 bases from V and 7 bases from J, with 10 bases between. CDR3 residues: CASSQGRNEQFF. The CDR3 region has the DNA TGTGCCAGCAGCCAGGGTCGGAATGAGCAGTTCTTC.

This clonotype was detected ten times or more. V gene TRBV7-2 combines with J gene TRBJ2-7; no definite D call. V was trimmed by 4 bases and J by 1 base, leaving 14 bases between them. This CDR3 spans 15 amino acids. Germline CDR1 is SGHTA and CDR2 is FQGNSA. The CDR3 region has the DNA TGTGCCAGCAGCTCACAGCCCCCCGGATCCTACGAGCAGTACTTC. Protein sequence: CASSSQPPGSYEQYF.

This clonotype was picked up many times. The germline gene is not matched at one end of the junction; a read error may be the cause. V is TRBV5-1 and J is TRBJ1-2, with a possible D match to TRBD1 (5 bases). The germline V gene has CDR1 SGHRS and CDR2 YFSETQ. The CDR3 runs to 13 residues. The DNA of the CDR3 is TGTGCCAGCAGTTCCCAGGGATTCTATGGCTACACCTTC. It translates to CASSSQGFYGYTF.

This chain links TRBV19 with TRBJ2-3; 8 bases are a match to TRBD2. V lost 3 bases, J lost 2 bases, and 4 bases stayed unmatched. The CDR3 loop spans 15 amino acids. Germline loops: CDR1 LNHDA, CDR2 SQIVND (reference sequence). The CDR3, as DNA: TGTGCCAGTAGTATCCTAGCGGGTTACACAGATACGCAGTATTTT. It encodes CASSILAGYTDTQYF.

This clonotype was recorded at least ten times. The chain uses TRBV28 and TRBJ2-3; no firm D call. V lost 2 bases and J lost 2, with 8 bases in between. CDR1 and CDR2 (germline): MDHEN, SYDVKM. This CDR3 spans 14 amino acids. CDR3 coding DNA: TGTGCCAGCAGTTTAATGGGGAACACAGATACGCAGTATTTT. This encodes CASSLMGNTDTQYF.

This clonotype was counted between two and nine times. CDR3 loop: CAIRQGGNYEQYF. The CDR3 nucleotides are TGTGCCATCAGACAGGGGGGTAACTACGAGCAGTACTTC. The chain employs TRBV6-6 and TRBJ2-7; 9 nucleotides line up with TRBD1. The CDR3 consists of 13 residues. CDR1 MNHNY and CDR2 SVGAGI come from the germline V gene (reference sequence). Trimming at V came to 10 bases and at J to 3 bases, leaving 7 bases not matched to a gene.

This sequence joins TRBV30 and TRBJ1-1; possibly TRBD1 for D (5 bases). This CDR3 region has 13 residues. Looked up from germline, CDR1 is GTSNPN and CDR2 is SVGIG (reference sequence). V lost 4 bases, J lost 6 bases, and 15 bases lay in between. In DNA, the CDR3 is TGTGCCTGGACCGGGGGAGGCGGAGCTGAAGCTTTCTTT. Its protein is CAWTGGGGAEAFF.

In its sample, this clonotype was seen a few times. This CDR3 is CSARPLAGGRYEQFF. The CDR3 coding sequence is TGCAGTGCTAGGCCCCTAGCGGGAGGGCGATATGAGCAGTTCTTC. V and J are TRBV20-1 and TRBJ2-1; 12 bases fit TRBD2. Per the germline V gene, CDR1 is DFQATT and CDR2 is SNEGSKA (reference sequence). This CDR3 is 15 amino acids long. V dropped 3 bases and J dropped 8; count of bases not matched to a gene: 8.